This TCR beta chain was sequenced for a study of T-cell memory formation after mild COVID-19. Study context: The two donors had largely donor-specific TCR clusters. Study-level points and caveats: Pre-infection memory carried some responding clones, suggesting that cross-reactive memory joined. Contracting clones from day 15 to 85 had balanced CD4/CD8; later expanders favoured CD4+. CD4+ contracting clones were mainly CM and EM; CD8+ ones, EMRA.

Notes on this clonotype: The antigen is undetermined.

TCRdb reprocessed the 5' RACE reads via MiXCR and lists one record per CDR3 protein. Found here are 250,000 to 300,000 distinct CDR3 sequences, approximately 7.6% of them singletons; the top ten hold roughly 22%. Sequencing was performed on PBMCs or a T cell subset sorted from them (not recorded which). This receptor was taken from a man aged 18 to 30 who had mild COVID-19 (a few samples of this study predate the infection). Cell type and time point are not known.

The CDR3 reads CASSDFLAGYTF. CDR3 nucleotide sequence: TGTGCCAGCAGTGATTTTCTGGCTGGCTACACCTTC. This rearrangement joins TRBV6-1 to TRBJ1-2; the D is unclear. Trimming removed 3 bases from V and 7 bases from J, with 9 bases in between. Germline V gene data show CDR1 as MNHNS and CDR2 as SASEGT. CDR3 size: 12 residues.